This TCR beta chain was obtained from a study of cytotoxic CD8 clonotypes in ibrutinib-treated CLL. On the study more broadly: Complete response was seen in 2 patients and partial in approximately 24; 12 progressed and about 14 stayed remitted after a median around 68 months. Whole-study findings and limits: Private clonotypes, not public ones, expanded at ibrutinib response. Clonality rose at ibrutinib response and fell back toward baseline at progression.

Looked up from germline, CDR1 is MNHEY and CDR2 is SVGAGI. The CDR3 extends over 14 amino acids. V lost 6 bases to trimming and J lost 2 bases, with 14 bases between them. Of note for this clone: Its antigen is unidentified.

Depths of 1 in 200,000 to 1 in 1 million T cells were the sequencing target. Produced via immunoSEQ multiplex PCR; TCRdb's table is partial and in-frame only. The data hold around 310,000 clones, with approximately 80% observed a single time. This receptor was taken from a human donor with chronic lymphocytic leukemia. This chain connects TRBV6-5 to TRBJ2-7; D gene ambiguous. Sequenced here: PBMCs, sampled before ibrutinib treatment. CDR3 region: CASRPRRVAYEQYF. CDR3 DNA: TGTGCCAGCAGGCCCCGAAGAGTGGCCTACGAGCAGTACTTC.